Presented here are 25 T cell receptor beta chains from one specimen sequenced in a study of shared clonotypes between healthy human individuals. The table came from immunoSEQ multiplex PCR; TCRdb's copy has only in-frame clones and leaves some out. The sample holds roughly 2 million clones, almost 96% seen once. Material: naive CD4+ T cells sorted from blood. Subset noted: CD45RA+ positively selected. The receptors shown here come from a man between 18 and 35 years old in good health.

This clone occurred once. The rearrangement links TRBV6-5 to TRBJ2-7, with D tentatively TRBD1 (6 bases). V was shortened by 0 bases and J by 3 bases, with 12 bases between the two germline ends. The CDR3 has 15 amino acids. Germline values: CDR1 MNHEY, CDR2 SVGAGI. CDR3 protein: CASSYSGQTNYEQYF. Written as DNA, the CDR3 is TGTGCCAGCAGTTACTCTGGACAGACAAACTACGAGCAGTACTTC.

In the case of this clone: Other nucleotide sequences from this sample produce the same CDR3. V is TRBV30 and J is TRBJ1-5; D not certain. This CDR3 contains 14 residues. CDR1 and CDR2 from the germline V gene are GTSNPN and SVGIG (reference sequence). V was cut by 1 base and J by 0 bases, with 7 bases left in between. The CDR3 loop is CAWSGAVSNQPQHF. In DNA, the CDR3 is TGTGCCTGGAGTGGTGCAGTTAGCAATCAGCCCCAGCATTTT.

This clone has only one observation. The gene calls are TRBV30 and TRBJ2-7; the D gene is possibly TRBD1 (5 bases). This CDR3 is built from 14 residues. The V end was cut by 2 bases, the J end by 0 bases, with 11 bases between. CDR1 and CDR2 from the germline V gene are GTSNPN and SVGIG (reference sequence). This CDR3 is CAWSRTTHSYEQYF. CDR3 nucleotides: TGTGCCTGGAGTAGGACAACTCACTCCTACGAGCAGTACTTC. Supplemented by reference TRBV30 and TRBJ2-7, the full variable domain reads SQTIHQWPATLVQPVGSPLSLECTVEGTSNPNLYWYRQAAGRGLQLLFYSVGIGQISSEVPQNLSASRPQDRQFILSSKKLLLSDSGFYLCAWSRTTHSYEQYFGPGTRLTVT.

The J gene is TRBJ1-4, the V gene TRBV28, with D possibly matching TRBD1 (5 bases). V was shortened by 4 bases and J by 8 bases, with 17 bases between the two germline ends. CDR1 is MDHEN, CDR2 SYDVKM, per germline. The CDR3 loop spans 15 amino acids. Here the CDR3 reads CASSYHQGGGEKLFF. In DNA form, the CDR3 reads TGTGCCAGCAGTTATCACCAGGGAGGAGGAGAAAAACTGTTTTTT. Filled out from reference TRBV28 and TRBJ1-4, the complete variable domain reads DVKVTQSSRYLVKRTGEKVFLECVQDMDHENMFWYRQDPGLGLRLIYFSYDVKMKEKGDIPEGYSVSREKKERFSLILESASTNQTSMYLCASSYHQGGGEKLFFGSGTQLSVL.

This clone was counted a single time. V gene TRBV5-6 combines with J gene TRBJ2-7; D assignment may be TRBD1 or TRBD2 (5 bases each). The CDR3 has 15 amino acids. CDR1 SGHDT and CDR2 YYEEEE come from the germline V gene. Trimming took off 0 bases at V and 2 bases at J, with 12 bases between the two ends. The CDR3: CASSLAGRVTYEQYF. In DNA form, the CDR3 reads TGTGCCAGCAGCTTGGCGGGACGGGTGACCTACGAGCAGTACTTC. The entire variable domain, with the rest obtained from reference TRBV5-6 and TRBJ2-7, is as follows: DAGVTQSPTHLIKTRGQQVTLRCSPKSGHDTVSWYQQALGQGPQFIFQYYEEEERQRGNFPDRFSGHQFPNYSSELNVNALLLGDSALYLCASSLAGRVTYEQYFGPGTRLTVT.

This clone occurred once. J is TRBJ2-4 and V is TRBV5-4; TRBD1 is a possible D gene (5 bases). The CDR3 sequence is 17 residues long. Trimming removed 0 bases from V and 2 bases from J, with 15 bases in between. CDR1 SGHNT and CDR2 YYREEE come from the germline V gene (reference sequence). The CDR3 DNA reads TGTGCCAGCAGCTTGGGCCAGGGCGATGGCACCAAAAACATTCAGTACTTC. Its translation: CASSLGQGDGTKNIQYF.

The chain uses TRBV12-5 and TRBJ2-7; 7 nucleotides match TRBD1. Germline V gives CDR1 LGHNT, CDR2 FRNRAP. V lost 5 bases to trimming and J lost 3 bases; unmatched junction nucleotides: 16. The CDR3 is made up of 17 amino acids. CDR3 sequence: CASGNAGTAKKNYEQYF. The CDR3 nucleotides read TGTGCTAGTGGTAACGCCGGGACAGCTAAAAAAAACTACGAGCAGTACTTC.

As regards this clone: At the DNA level, this CDR3 is encoded by other sequences in the same sample as well. The chain has TRBV11-2 and TRBJ2-5; tentatively, D is TRBD1 (5 bases). The CDR3 sequence is 13 residues long. Trimming pared 3 bases from V and 2 bases from J, leaving 7 bases between. Germline loops: CDR1 SGHAT, CDR2 FQNNGV. This CDR3 is CASSLGLQETQYF. In DNA form, the CDR3 reads TGTGCCAGCAGCTTGGGGCTTCAAGAGACCCAGTACTTC. The full variable domain, in which reference TRBV11-2 and TRBJ2-5 provide the parts outside the CDR3, is EAGVAQSPRYKIIEKRQSVAFWCNPISGHATLYWYQQILGQGPKLLIQFQNNGVVDDSQLPKDRFSAERLKGVDSTLKIQPAKLEDSAVYLCASSLGLQETQYFGPGTRLLVL.

The chain is built from TRBV5-1 and TRBJ2-1, with a tentative D call TRBD2 (6 bases). Germline loops: CDR1 SGHRS, CDR2 YFSETQ. The CDR3 spans 15 residues. V dropped 8 bases and J dropped 1 base, with 16 bases sitting between them. The CDR3 spells CASNFGTQSYNEQFF. The DNA for the CDR3 is TGCGCCAGTAACTTTGGGACTCAGTCCTACAATGAGCAGTTCTTC.

This clone appeared once. V usage is TRBV29-1 and J usage is TRBJ2-5, with D perhaps matching TRBD1 (6 bases). V was trimmed by 6 bases and J by 4 bases, leaving 9 bases between them. The CDR3 has 11 amino acids. The germline CDR1 and CDR2 sequences are SQVTM and ANQGSEA. In nucleotides, the CDR3 is TGCAGCGTCGCGACAGGAGAGACCCAGTACTTC. This encodes CSVATGETQYF.

V and J are TRBV2 and TRBJ1-6; D may be TRBD1 (5 bases). The CDR3 covers 16 residues. CDR1 and CDR2 from the germline V gene are SNHLY and FYNNEI. Trimming shortened V by 2 bases and J by 5 bases, and 13 bases separated the two germline ends. Here the CDR3 reads CASSEKSGGNNSPLHF. CDR3 DNA sequence: TGTGCCAGCAGTGAAAAGTCCGGGGGGAATAATTCACCCCTCCACTTT.

J is TRBJ1-5 and V is TRBV10-1; TRBD1 matches at 7 bases. CDR1 and CDR2 from the germline V gene are WNHNN and SYGVQD (reference sequence). With 5 bases clipped from V and 0 bases from J, the junction kept 10 bases outside the gene matches. The CDR3 spans 17 residues. The CDR3 DNA follows: TGCGCCAGCAGTAAGACTGGGACAGCTTTTAGCAATCAGCCCCAGCATTTT. Protein: CASSKTGTAFSNQPQHF.

This chain connects TRBV25-1 to TRBJ1-3; D ambiguous. The CDR3 runs to 15 residues. Germline CDR1 and CDR2: MGHDK and SYGVNS. V lost 1 base and J lost 2, with 9 bases in between. The CDR3 sequence is CASSELTSPGNTIYF. The DNA for the CDR3 is TGTGCCAGCAGTGAATTGACCAGTCCTGGAAACACCATATATTTT.

J is TRBJ2-5 and V is TRBV2, with D maybe TRBD1 (6 bases). Germline loops: CDR1 SNHLY, CDR2 FYNNEI. The V and J ends lost 5 bases and 5 bases respectively, with 12 bases between them. This CDR3 has 13 residues. The CDR3 spells CASSRQVRETQYF. The CDR3 DNA sequence: TGTGCCAGCAGTCGACAGGTTCGGGAGACCCAGTACTTC.

Points on this clone: The same CDR3 is also encoded by other DNA sequences in this sample. The V call is TRBV5-1, the J call TRBJ2-5; the D gene is possibly TRBD2 (5 bases). The CDR3 consists of 13 residues. CDR1 and CDR2 from the germline V gene are SGHRS and YFSETQ. V shed 0 bases and J shed 4 bases, with 7 bases lying between them. CDR3 sequence reads: CASSLASPETQYF. The CDR3 DNA follows: TGCGCCAGCAGCTTGGCTAGCCCAGAGACCCAGTACTTC. Together with reference TRBV5-1 and TRBJ2-5, the CDR3 gives the full variable domain: KAGVTQTPRYLIKTRGQQVTLSCSPISGHRSVSWYQQTPGQGLQFLFEYFSETQRNKGNFPGRFSGRQFSNSRSEMNVSTLELGDSALYLCASSLASPETQYFGPGTRLLVL.

V usage is TRBV11-2 and J usage is TRBJ2-7; 8 positions match TRBD2. This CDR3 has 12 amino acids. V dropped 4 bases and J dropped 6; count of bases not matched to a gene: 2. In germline, CDR1 is SGHAT, CDR2 FQNNGV. CDR3 region: CASSSTSGEQYF. The CDR3 region has the DNA TGTGCCAGCAGCTCAACTAGCGGCGAGCAGTACTTC.

The chain joins TRBV10-2 to TRBJ2-2; unclear D gene. There are 14 residues in the CDR3. Trimming took off 0 bases at V and 5 bases at J, with 7 bases between the two ends. Germline V gene lookup returns CDR1 WSHSY and CDR2 SAAADI. The CDR3 DNA reads as TGCGCCAGCAGTGAGTCTAGTTTTACCGGGGAGCTGTTTTTT. Amino acid sequence: CASSESSFTGELFF.

About this clone itself: Additional DNA sequences in this sample encode the identical CDR3. The chain is built from TRBV11-2 and TRBJ2-1; 8 nucleotides align to TRBD2. This CDR3 is 13 amino acids long. V shed 3 bases, J shed 6 bases, and the junction held 1 base outside the gene matches. Germline loops: CDR1 SGHAT, CDR2 FQNNGV. CDR3 nucleotides: TGTGCCAGCAGCTTTACTAGCGGCAATGAGCAGTTCTTC. Amino acids: CASSFTSGNEQFF.

J is TRBJ2-1 and V is TRBV11-2, with a possible D match to TRBD2 (6 bases). The CDR3 sequence is 15 residues long. The V end lost 5 bases, the J end lost 9 bases, and 20 bases lay between the germline ends. Germline values: CDR1 SGHAT, CDR2 FQNNGV. CDR3 nucleotides: TGTGCCAGCAGCGCTGGGGCGGGGCTCGGTAGTGAGCAGTTCTTC. Translating gives CASSAGAGLGSEQFF. The whole variable domain, filled in from reference TRBV11-2 and TRBJ2-1, reads EAGVAQSPRYKIIEKRQSVAFWCNPISGHATLYWYQQILGQGPKLLIQFQNNGVVDDSQLPKDRFSAERLKGVDSTLKIQPAKLEDSAVYLCASSAGAGLGSEQFFGPGTRLTVL.

This rearrangement joins TRBV27 to TRBJ1-5; D unresolved. The germline V gene encodes CDR1 MNHEY and CDR2 SMNVEV (reference sequence). Trimming shortened V by 4 bases and J by 2 bases, and 9 bases separated the two germline ends. The CDR3 consists of 14 residues. For the CDR3, the DNA is TGTGCCAGCAGTTCCTCTCGAGGCAATCAGCCCCAGCATTTT. Its protein product is CASSSSRGNQPQHF.

With regard to this clone: Other DNA sequences from this sample encode an identical CDR3 as well. CDR3 residues: CASSLDGSTDTQYF. Written as DNA, the CDR3 is TGTGCCAGCAGCTTAGACGGAAGCACAGATACGCAGTATTTT. The rearrangement uses TRBV11-3 and TRBJ2-3; D gene uncertain. The V gene lost 0 bases and the J gene lost 0 bases, with 4 bases spanning the gap. The CDR3 is 14 amino acids. Germline V gives CDR1 SGHNT, CDR2 YENEEA.

This clone was counted a single time. This chain links TRBV30 with TRBJ2-6; no clear D. This CDR3 has 16 amino acids. In germline, CDR1 is GTSNPN, CDR2 SVGIG (reference sequence). The V and J ends lost 1 base and 2 bases respectively, with 12 bases between them. The CDR3 region is CAWSGMGGPGANVLTF. The CDR3 nucleotides are TGTGCCTGGAGTGGGATGGGCGGACCTGGGGCCAACGTCCTGACTTTC.

The rearrangement joins TRBV11-3 to TRBJ1-2; D ambiguous. Between the trimmed V and J ends, which lost 0 bases and 6 bases, there was a span of 11 bases. Per germline, CDR1 SGHNT and CDR2 YENEEA. The CDR3 loop spans 14 amino acids. The DNA for the CDR3 is TGTGCCAGCAGCTTAGACCACTCTACCAATGGCTACACCTTC. Translated, it gives CASSLDHSTNGYTF.

The chain has TRBV7-9 and TRBJ1-1; tentative D call: TRBD1 (5 bases). The CDR3 extends over 14 amino acids. The V gene lost 5 bases and the J gene lost 1 base, with 11 bases spanning the gap. Looked up from germline, CDR1 is SEHNR and CDR2 is FQNEAQ (reference sequence). CDR3 sequence reads: CASSPPRGNTEAFF. In DNA form, the CDR3 reads TGTGCCAGCAGCCCCCCTAGGGGGAACACTGAAGCTTTCTTT.

This clone was found once. At the DNA level, this CDR3 is encoded by other sequences in the same sample as well. The J gene is TRBJ2-3, the V gene TRBV6-1; D gene ambiguous. CDR3 size: 11 residues. The V gene's germline CDR1 is MNHNS and CDR2 SASEGT. V lost 3 bases, J lost 6 bases, and 4 bases lay in between. The CDR3 nucleotides are TGTGCCAGCAGTGAGGCCGATACGCAGTATTTT. Its translation is CASSEADTQYF.